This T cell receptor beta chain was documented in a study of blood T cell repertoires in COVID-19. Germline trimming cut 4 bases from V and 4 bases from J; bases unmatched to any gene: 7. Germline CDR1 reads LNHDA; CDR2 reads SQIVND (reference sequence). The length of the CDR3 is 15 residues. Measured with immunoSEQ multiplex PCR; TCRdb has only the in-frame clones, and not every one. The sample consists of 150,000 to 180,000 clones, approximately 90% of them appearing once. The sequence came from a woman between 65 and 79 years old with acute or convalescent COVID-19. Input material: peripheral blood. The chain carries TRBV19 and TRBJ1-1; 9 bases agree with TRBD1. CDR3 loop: CASSTGQGLSTEAFF. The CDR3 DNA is TGTGCCAGTAGTACGGGACAGGGATTGAGCACTGAAGCTTTCTTT.